Presented here are 18 T cell receptor beta chains from one specimen sequenced in a study of T cell repertoires in cytomegalovirus infection. TCRdb re-analysed the reads in MiXCR, keeping a single row per CDR3 protein. Of 490,000 or so distinct CDR3 sequences listed, around 10% were seen once; the top ten hold roughly a tenth. Sequencing was carried out using PBMCs. The receptors here all came from a human donor in good health (CMV status not recorded). Some clones in this sample may be carry-over from other donors' samples.

Ten or more counts support this clonotype. V gene TRBV11-2 combines with J gene TRBJ2-7, with D unresolved. Germline assignment: CDR1 SGHAT and CDR2 FQNNGV. Trimming cost V 4 bases and J 3 bases, with 7 bases left between them. The CDR3 totals 12 residues. In nucleotides, the CDR3 is TGTGCCAGCAGCTATGGGGTCTACGAGCAGTACTTC. Its translation is CASSYGVYEQYF.

This clonotype was observed at least ten times. The chain uses TRBV11-3 and TRBJ2-2; D gene ambiguous. This CDR3 is 13 amino acids long. CDR1 SGHNT and CDR2 YENEEA come from the germline V gene. Trimming left V 5 bases short and J 7 bases short, with 11 bases between. CDR3 region: CASSELGRGELFF. CDR3 coding DNA: TGTGCCAGCAGCGAGTTGGGCCGCGGGGAGCTGTTTTTT.

This clonotype came up a few times. V gene TRBV30 combines with J gene TRBJ2-5, with 12 bases matching TRBD2. The V segment lost 2 bases and the J segment 4 bases; nucleotides outside the gene matches: 8. CDR1 is GTSNPN, CDR2 SVGIG, per germline (reference sequence). The CDR3 is made up of 16 amino acids. Here the CDR3 DNA reads TGTGCCTGGAGTCCCGGACCGGGACTAGCGGGAGAGACCCAGTACTTC. Encoded protein: CAWSPGPGLAGETQYF.

With respect to this clonotype: A much larger clone differs from this one at a single base, so this may be a read error. J is TRBJ2-3 and V is TRBV12-5; 9 bases line up with TRBD2. The CDR3 is 17 amino acids. The V and J ends lost 4 bases and 0 bases, in that order; junction bases with no gene match: 8. CDR1 is LGHNT, CDR2 FRNRAP, per germline. This chain's CDR3 is CASGSPGLAHSTDTQYF. The DNA of the CDR3 is TGTGCTAGTGGTTCCCCTGGACTAGCGCATAGCACAGATACGCAGTATTTT. The full variable domain, its missing parts supplied by reference TRBV12-5 and TRBJ2-3, is DARVTQTPRHKVTEMGQEVTMRCQPILGHNTVFWYRQTMMQGLELLAYFRNRAPLDDSGMPKDRFSAEMPDATLATLKIQPSEPRDSAVYFCASGSPGLAHSTDTQYFGPGTRLTVL.

There are a few counts of this clonotype. The chain uses TRBV6-1 and TRBJ2-3; TRBD1 is a possible D gene (6 bases). V gave up 5 bases and J gave up 4 bases, with 16 bases separating them. CDR1 is MNHNS, CDR2 SASEGT, per germline. This CDR3 has 15 residues. The CDR3 region is CASSFLHAGADTQYF. As DNA, the CDR3 is TGTGCCAGCAGTTTTCTTCACGCAGGGGCAGATACGCAGTATTTT.

This clonotype has more than one count but fewer than ten. V gene TRBV3-1 combines with J gene TRBJ2-1, with D maybe TRBD2 (7 bases). Trimming took 4 bases from V and 10 from J, leaving 20 bases between them. The CDR3 contains 15 residues. Germline lookup yields CDR1 LGHDT and CDR2 YNNKEL (reference sequence). The CDR3: CASSLSGGGPGEQFF. CDR3 in DNA: TGTGCCAGCAGCCTTTCGGGCGGGGGCCCGGGGGAGCAGTTCTTC.

This sequence joins TRBV2 and TRBJ2-2, with TRBD2 as a possible D gene (5 bases). V lost 8 bases, J lost 15 bases, and 16 bases lay in between. Germline assignment: CDR1 SNHLY and CDR2 FYNNEI. The CDR3 covers 11 residues. The CDR3: CASLVLGAVFF. The CDR3, as DNA: TGTGCCAGCTTGGTGTTGGGAGCTGTGTTTTTT.

This clonotype was counted between two and nine times. This chain connects TRBV14 to TRBJ2-2; 10 nucleotides align to TRBD2. J gave up 7 bases and V 4 bases, and 6 bases lay outside the gene matches. The germline gives CDR1 SGHDN, CDR2 FVKESK. The CDR3 totals 15 residues. The CDR3: CASSPSGRTSGELFF. The CDR3 DNA reads as TGTGCCAGCAGCCCTAGCGGGAGAACCAGCGGGGAGCTGTTTTTT.

This clonotype was seen many times. The chain combines TRBV7-8 with TRBJ1-2, with D uncertain. Trimming cost V 5 bases and J 8 bases, with 12 bases left between them. In germline, CDR1 is SGHVS, CDR2 FQNEAQ. This CDR3 is built from 12 residues. The CDR3 loop is CASSPNKEGYTF. For the CDR3, the DNA is TGTGCCAGCAGCCCCAACAAGGAAGGCTACACCTTC.

A few counts support this clonotype. This chain joins TRBV19 and TRBJ1-4; D not certain. CDR1 is LNHDA, CDR2 SQIVND, per germline (reference sequence). V lost 9 bases, J lost 4 bases, and 15 bases lay in between. This CDR3 has 14 residues. CDR3: CASLRLPRNEKLFF. CDR3 DNA: TGTGCCAGCCTGCGGCTCCCACGTAATGAAAAACTGTTTTTT.

This clonotype was detected many times. The J gene is TRBJ1-5, the V gene TRBV19; D is ambiguous. CDR1 and CDR2 from the germline V gene are LNHDA and SQIVND (reference sequence). The CDR3 runs 14 residues. The V end was cut by 5 bases, the J end by 0 bases, with 8 bases between. The chain's CDR3 is CASSSINSNQPQHF. The CDR3 DNA reads TGTGCCAGTAGTTCGATCAATAGCAATCAGCCCCAGCATTTT.

This clonotype was seen many times. Written as DNA, the CDR3 is TGTGCCACCAAGGGACTCTCTGGAAACACCATATATTTT. This encodes CATKGLSGNTIYF. The V gene is TRBV19, the J gene TRBJ1-3; weak D call: TRBD1 (5 bases). The germline V and J ends were trimmed by 10 bases and 0 bases, with 10 bases remaining between them. From germline, CDR1 is LNHDA and CDR2 SQIVND (reference sequence). The CDR3 sequence is 13 residues long.

This clonotype was seen at least ten times. No DNA is shown, since the ends of the CDR3 on it are uncertain; the CDR3 is the one TCRdb lists. The chain has TRBV12-3 or TRBV12-4 and TRBJ1-5; TRBD1 was called by the table and not checked on the DNA. The CDR3 has 15 residues if both end residues are counted. This CDR3 reads CASSFGPGASQPQHF.

The sample holds many counts of this clonotype. The V and J genes are TRBV5-4 and TRBJ2-2; D gene ambiguous. The CDR3 has 16 amino acids. V dropped 1 base and J dropped 1 base, with 11 bases sitting between them. CDR1 is SGHNT and CDR2 is YYREEE in the germline V gene (reference sequence). The CDR3 here is CASSLRRVGNTGELFF. CDR3 in DNA: TGTGCCAGCAGCTTGCGCAGAGTAGGGAACACCGGGGAGCTGTTTTTT.

In its sample, this clonotype was seen many times. The V and J genes are TRBV4-1 and TRBJ1-6; a weak D match, TRBD1 (5 bases). Per the germline V gene, CDR1 is MGHRA and CDR2 is YSYEKL. This CDR3 comprises 14 residues. The V and J ends lost 5 bases and 4 bases respectively, with 9 bases between them. CDR3 protein: CASSARQYNSPLHF. CDR3 nucleotides: TGCGCCAGCAGCGCCCGACAGTATAATTCACCCCTCCACTTT.

The chain recombines TRBV30 with TRBJ2-7; D possibly corresponds to TRBD1 (7 bases). CDR1 and CDR2 from the germline V gene are GTSNPN and SVGIG (reference sequence). This CDR3 contains 14 residues. V lost 3 bases and J 0 bases, leaving 12 bases between the germline ends. The CDR3 sequence: CAWSVQGGSYEQYF. CDR3 bases: TGTGCCTGGAGCGTCCAGGGGGGCTCCTACGAGCAGTACTTC.

The chain carries TRBV5-1 and TRBJ2-3; no firm D call. The CDR3 extends over 14 amino acids. V lost 0 bases and J lost 4, with 9 bases in between. Looked up from germline, CDR1 is SGHRS and CDR2 is YFSETQ. The chain's CDR3 is CASSLAAQADTQYF. The CDR3 DNA follows: TGCGCCAGCAGCTTGGCGGCTCAGGCAGATACGCAGTATTTT.

This clonotype was seen at least ten times. J is TRBJ2-4 and V is TRBV12-3 or TRBV12-4; D gene uncertain. V gave up 7 bases and J gave up 8 bases, with 15 bases separating them. The CDR3 consists of 13 residues. This CDR3 reads CASTLSYRDIQYF. CDR3 nucleotides: TGTGCCAGCACCCTCTCCTACAGAGACATTCAGTACTTC.